Following are 23 T cell receptor beta chains from one sample sequenced in a study of PD-1 blockade in classical Hodgkin lymphoma. Time point specified: cycle 4 day 1 (C4D1), after more than five weeks of nivolumab. Relapse after autologous stem cell transplantation occurred in every patient, and brentuximab vedotin exposure varied. Measured with immunoSEQ multiplex PCR; TCRdb has only the in-frame clones, and not every one. The sample carries around 9,000 clones, around 87% recorded once. The material was peripheral blood mononuclear cells (PBMCs), obtained before the fourth cycle of nivolumab. These TCRs come from a human donor with classical Hodgkin lymphoma.

J is TRBJ1-2 and V is TRBV6-5; D uncertain. Germline CDR1 and CDR2: MNHEY and SVGAGI. Trimming left V 5 bases short and J 4 bases short, with 5 bases between. The CDR3 covers 11 residues. Here the CDR3 reads CASSLRYGYTF. DNA for the CDR3: TGTGCCAGCAGTCTGCGCTATGGCTACACCTTC.

This clone showed up just a few times. The chain carries TRBV10-1 and TRBJ1-2, with D uncertain. CDR1 and CDR2 (germline): WNHNN, SYGVQD (reference sequence). V was clipped by 0 bases and J by 5 bases, with 7 bases between them. The CDR3 length is 13 residues. This CDR3 reads CASSESGRYGYTF. In DNA, the CDR3 is TGCGCCAGCAGTGAGTCAGGACGGTATGGCTACACCTTC.

The chain is built from TRBV7-2 and TRBJ1-2; D perhaps matches TRBD1 (5 bases). Trimming left V 5 bases short and J 4 bases short, with 17 bases between. The CDR3 is 15 amino acids. Germline CDR1 reads SGHTA; CDR2 reads FQGNSA. The CDR3 is CASSIRSREGYGYTF. The CDR3 bases are TGTGCCAGCAGCATCCGATCCAGGGAGGGCTATGGCTACACCTTC.

The chain joins TRBV5-1 to TRBJ1-6, with D tentatively TRBD1 (5 bases). CDR3 length: 16 amino acids. Trimming took 4 bases from V and 6 from J, leaving 17 bases between them. CDR1 is SGHRS and CDR2 is YFSETQ in the germline V gene. The CDR3 loop reads CASSPVPGFRNSPLHF. In DNA form, the CDR3 reads TGCGCCAGCAGCCCCGTACCAGGGTTTCGTAATTCACCCCTCCACTTT.

As to this clone: Within the sample, other DNA sequences also encode this same CDR3. The chain carries TRBV18 and TRBJ2-5; D gene ambiguous. CDR1 KGHSH and CDR2 LQKENI come from the germline V gene. The CDR3 length is 12 residues. V was pared by 2 bases and J by 0 bases, with 1 base between. CDR3 nucleotide sequence: TGTGCCAGCTCACCATACCAAGAGACCCAGTACTTC. It codes for CASSPYQETQYF.

The chain uses TRBV5-1 and TRBJ1-1, with 9 bases fitting TRBD1. The CDR3 covers 13 residues. Per germline, CDR1 SGHRS and CDR2 YFSETQ. The trim removed 4 bases at V and 3 bases at J, leaving 1 base unmatched. CDR3 amino acids: CASSRQGDTEAFF. The CDR3 DNA reads TGCGCCAGCAGCAGACAGGGGGACACTGAAGCTTTCTTT.

V is TRBV10-1 and J is TRBJ1-3, with D uncertain. The CDR3 sequence is 14 residues long. V dropped 3 bases and J dropped 6 bases, with 12 bases sitting between them. The germline V gene encodes CDR1 WNHNN and CDR2 SYGVQD (reference sequence). For the CDR3, the DNA is TGCGCCAGCAGTGATTTGGGCAAGGAAAACACCATATATTTT. Protein: CASSDLGKENTIYF.

The gene calls are TRBV10-2 and TRBJ2-3; 9 bases fit TRBD2. Germline CDR1 reads WSHSY; CDR2 reads SAAADI. V was clipped by 2 bases and J by 2 bases; unmatched bases: 2. The CDR3 contains 15 residues. CDR3: CASSEGTSNTDTQYF. CDR3 sequence (DNA): TGCGCCAGCAGTGAGGGGACTAGCAACACAGATACGCAGTATTTT.

This clone was detected once. The V gene is TRBV7-6, the J gene TRBJ1-1; D is unresolved. The CDR3 is made up of 11 amino acids. Per the germline V gene, CDR1 is SGHVS and CDR2 is FNYEAQ. The ends were cut back, 5 bases at V and 1 base at J, with 2 bases in the middle. In DNA form, the CDR3 reads TGTGCCAGCAGCACGAACACTGAAGCTTTCTTT. Translated: CASSTNTEAFF.

This clone came up once. The genes are TRBV28 and TRBJ1-2, with D possibly being TRBD1 (5 bases). This CDR3 region has 14 residues. From germline, CDR1 is MDHEN and CDR2 SYDVKM. V lost 5 bases and J 3 bases, leaving 13 bases between the germline ends. CDR3 protein: CASSPAGTHYGYTF. CDR3 nucleotide sequence: TGTGCCAGCAGTCCCGCCGGGACGCACTATGGCTACACCTTC.

The V gene is TRBV5-1, the J gene TRBJ2-5; 8 nucleotides line up with TRBD1. The CDR3 has 15 amino acids. J lost 5 bases, V lost 2 bases, and 8 bases had no gene match. Germline-derived CDR1 and CDR2 are SGHRS and YFSETQ. CDR3 protein: CASSFGSPGGETQYF. The CDR3 DNA is TGCGCCAGCAGCTTCGGTTCCCCAGGGGGCGAGACCCAGTACTTC.

This clone is a singleton in its sample. The chain links TRBV25-1 to TRBJ2-2, with 8 bases matching TRBD1. The germline V gene has CDR1 MGHDK and CDR2 SYGVNS. V shed 1 base and J 13 bases; nucleotides not matched to a gene: 11. The CDR3 runs 15 residues. This CDR3 reads CASSESVRGHVGLFF. In nucleotides, the CDR3 is TGTGCCAGCAGTGAATCGGTCAGGGGGCACGTTGGGCTGTTTTTT.

The gene calls are TRBV10-2 and TRBJ1-1, with D unresolved. Germline assignment: CDR1 WSHSY and CDR2 SAAADI. The CDR3 is 13 residues long. Trimming removed 3 bases at V and 7 bases at J, with 12 bases between. The DNA of the CDR3 is TGCGCCAGCAGTGACGGTACTCCTCTTGAAGCTTTCTTT. Protein sequence: CASSDGTPLEAFF.

The genes are TRBV7-9 and TRBJ1-1, with 7 bases aligning to TRBD1. CDR1 and CDR2 from the germline V gene are SEHNR and FQNEAQ (reference sequence). With 4 bases clipped from V and 0 bases from J, the junction kept 2 bases outside the gene matches. This CDR3 contains 14 residues. As DNA, the CDR3 is TGTGCCAGCAGCTCCCAGGGGGTGAACACTGAAGCTTTCTTT. This codes for CASSSQGVNTEAFF. The full variable domain, rest sourced from reference TRBV7-9 and TRBJ1-1, is DTGVSQNPRHKITKRGQNVTFRCDPISEHNRLYWYRQTLGQGPEFLTYFQNEAQLEKSRLLSDRFSAERPKGSFSTLEIQRTEQGDSAMYLCASSSQGVNTEAFFGQGTRLTVV.

This clone was picked up a small number of times. This chain links TRBV5-6 with TRBJ2-3; no clear D. CDR1 and CDR2 (germline): SGHDT, YYEEEE. The V gene lost 0 bases and the J gene lost 0 bases, with 8 bases spanning the gap. CDR3 size: 15 residues. The chain's CDR3 is CASSLGRTSTDTQYF. For the CDR3, the DNA is TGTGCCAGCAGCTTGGGAAGGACGAGCACAGATACGCAGTATTTT.

The chain recombines TRBV7-9 with TRBJ2-1; possible D gene TRBD1, 6 bases. Germline-derived CDR1 and CDR2 are SEHNR and FQNEAQ (reference sequence). V was trimmed by 3 bases and J by 7 bases, leaving 16 bases between them. The CDR3 runs 15 residues. The CDR3 sequence is CASSLGMGARNEQFF. The CDR3 DNA is TGTGCCAGCAGCTTGGGTATGGGGGCGCGGAATGAGCAGTTCTTC.

The CDR3 coding sequence is TGTGCCAGCAGCTTTTCGAGACAGGGTTTCAATGAGCAGTTCTTC. Amino acid sequence: CASSFSRQGFNEQFF. The chain employs TRBV7-2 and TRBJ2-1; 7 bases align to TRBD1. The V gene's germline CDR1 is SGHTA and CDR2 FQGNSA. CDR3 size: 15 residues. Trimming removed 3 bases from V and 6 bases from J; junction bases left unmatched: 8.

Only one count was recorded for this clone. The V gene is TRBV19, the J gene TRBJ1-5, with a weak D call TRBD1 (5 bases). This CDR3 contains 16 residues. The V gene lost 4 bases and the J gene lost 3 bases, with 16 bases spanning the gap. Germline V gene lookup returns CDR1 LNHDA and CDR2 SQIVND (reference sequence). CDR3 protein: CASSRGEGDSNQPQHF. The CDR3 DNA is TGTGCCAGTAGTAGGGGGGAGGGAGACTCCAATCAGCCCCAGCATTTT.

The chain is built from TRBV18 and TRBJ1-2; tentative D call: TRBD1 (5 bases). The CDR3 runs to 16 residues. Germline lookup yields CDR1 KGHSH and CDR2 LQKENI. The V gene lost 2 bases and the J gene lost 1 base, with 14 bases spanning the gap. The CDR3 spells CASSPNDRAFNYGYTF. The DNA of the CDR3 is TGTGCCAGCTCACCAAACGACAGAGCATTTAACTATGGCTACACCTTC.

V and J are TRBV10-2 and TRBJ2-2; D is unclear. Trimming pared 8 bases from V and 1 base from J, leaving 8 bases between. The length of the CDR3 is 13 residues. Germline V lookup: CDR1 WSHSY, CDR2 SAAADI. The CDR3 nucleotides are TGCGCCAGCGCCCCTTTGAACACCGGGGAGCTGTTTTTT. Translated, it gives CASAPLNTGELFF.

The chain uses TRBV19 and TRBJ1-2; D uncertain. Trimming cost V 5 bases and J 6 bases, with 7 bases left between them. The germline V gene has CDR1 LNHDA and CDR2 SQIVND (reference sequence). This CDR3 has 11 amino acids. For the CDR3, the DNA is TGTGCCAGTAGTGGTGGTGATGGCTACACCTTC. The encoded protein is CASSGGDGYTF.

The rearrangement links TRBV5-1 to TRBJ1-2; D may be TRBD1 (5 bases). CDR1 is SGHRS, CDR2 YFSETQ, per germline. The CDR3 totals 14 residues. V lost 4 bases to trimming and J lost 0 bases, with 10 bases between them. CDR3 loop: CASSPRTTNYGYTF. The CDR3 bases are TGCGCCAGCAGCCCTCGGACAACTAACTATGGCTACACCTTC.

V gene TRBV10-3 combines with J gene TRBJ1-2, with D possibly TRBD1 on 5 matching bases. This CDR3 has 14 amino acids. Trimming stripped 6 bases from V and 7 bases from J, with 18 bases between. Germline lookup yields CDR1 ENHRY and CDR2 SYGVKD. Here the CDR3 DNA reads TGTGCCATCAGCTACACAGAAGGGGCCTTTGGCTACACCTTC. Its protein product is CAISYTEGAFGYTF.